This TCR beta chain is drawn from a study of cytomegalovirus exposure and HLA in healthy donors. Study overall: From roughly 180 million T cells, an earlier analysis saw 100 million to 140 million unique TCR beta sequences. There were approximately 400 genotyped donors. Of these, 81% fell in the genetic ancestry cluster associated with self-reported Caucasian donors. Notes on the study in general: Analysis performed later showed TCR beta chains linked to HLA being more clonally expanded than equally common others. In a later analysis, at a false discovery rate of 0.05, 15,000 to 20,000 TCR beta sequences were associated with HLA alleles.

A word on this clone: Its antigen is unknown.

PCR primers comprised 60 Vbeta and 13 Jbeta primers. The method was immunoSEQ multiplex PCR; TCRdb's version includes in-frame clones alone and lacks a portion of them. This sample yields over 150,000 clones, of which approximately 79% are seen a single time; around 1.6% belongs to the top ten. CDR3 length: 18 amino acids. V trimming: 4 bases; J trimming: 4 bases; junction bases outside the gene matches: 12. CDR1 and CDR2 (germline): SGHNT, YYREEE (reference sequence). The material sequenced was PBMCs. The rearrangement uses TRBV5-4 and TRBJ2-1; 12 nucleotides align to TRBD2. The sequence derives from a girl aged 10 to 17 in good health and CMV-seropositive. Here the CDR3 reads CASSRGPSGGGSYNEQFF. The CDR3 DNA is TGTGCCAGCAGCCGCGGCCCTAGCGGGGGGGGGTCATACAATGAGCAGTTCTTC.